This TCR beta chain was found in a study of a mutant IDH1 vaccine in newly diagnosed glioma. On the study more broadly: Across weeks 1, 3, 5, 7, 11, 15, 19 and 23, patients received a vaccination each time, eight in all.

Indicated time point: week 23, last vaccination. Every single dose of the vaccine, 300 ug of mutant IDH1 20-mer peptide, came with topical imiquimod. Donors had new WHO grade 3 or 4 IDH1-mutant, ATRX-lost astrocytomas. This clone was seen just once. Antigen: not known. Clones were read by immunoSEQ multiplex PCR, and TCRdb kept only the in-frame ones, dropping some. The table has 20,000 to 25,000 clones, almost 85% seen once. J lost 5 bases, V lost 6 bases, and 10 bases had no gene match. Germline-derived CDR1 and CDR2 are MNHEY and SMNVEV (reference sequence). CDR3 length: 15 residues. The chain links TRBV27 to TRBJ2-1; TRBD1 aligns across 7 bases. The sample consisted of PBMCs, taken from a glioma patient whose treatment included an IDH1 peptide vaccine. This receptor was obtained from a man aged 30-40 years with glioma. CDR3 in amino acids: CASSFFRDSHNEQFF. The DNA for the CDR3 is TGTGCCAGCAGCTTTTTCAGGGACAGTCACAATGAGCAGTTCTTC.